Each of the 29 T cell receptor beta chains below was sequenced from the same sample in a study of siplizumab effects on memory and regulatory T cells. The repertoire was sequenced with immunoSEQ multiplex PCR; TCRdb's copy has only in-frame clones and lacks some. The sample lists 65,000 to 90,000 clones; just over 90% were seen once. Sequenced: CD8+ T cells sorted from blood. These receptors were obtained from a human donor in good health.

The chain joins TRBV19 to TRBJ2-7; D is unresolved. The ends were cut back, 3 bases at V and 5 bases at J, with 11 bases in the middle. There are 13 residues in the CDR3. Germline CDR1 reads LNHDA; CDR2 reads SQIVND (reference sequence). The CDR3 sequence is CASSIQDGHEQYF. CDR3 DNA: TGTGCCAGTAGTATCCAGGACGGGCACGAGCAGTACTTC.

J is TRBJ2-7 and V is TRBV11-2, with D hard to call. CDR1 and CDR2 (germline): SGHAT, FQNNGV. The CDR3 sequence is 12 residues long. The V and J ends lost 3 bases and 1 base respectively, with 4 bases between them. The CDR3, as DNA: TGTGCCAGCAGCTTTGGATCCTACGAGCAGTACTTC. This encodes CASSFGSYEQYF.

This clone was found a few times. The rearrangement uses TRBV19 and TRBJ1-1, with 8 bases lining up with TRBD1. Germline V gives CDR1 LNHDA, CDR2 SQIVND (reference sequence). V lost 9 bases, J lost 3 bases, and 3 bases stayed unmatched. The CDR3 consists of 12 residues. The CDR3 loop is CASLRGHTEAFF. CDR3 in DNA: TGTGCCAGCCTCAGGGGGCACACTGAAGCTTTCTTT. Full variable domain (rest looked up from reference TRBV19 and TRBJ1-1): DGGITQSPKYLFRKEGQNVTLSCEQNLNHDAMYWYRQDPGQGLRLIYYSQIVNDFQKGDIAEGYSVSREKKESFPLTVTSAQKNPTAFYLCASLRGHTEAFFGQGTRLTVV.

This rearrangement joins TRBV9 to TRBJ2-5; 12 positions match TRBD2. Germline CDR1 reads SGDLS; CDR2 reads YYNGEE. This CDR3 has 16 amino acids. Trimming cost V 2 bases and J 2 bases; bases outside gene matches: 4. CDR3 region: CASSVGLAGPQETQYF. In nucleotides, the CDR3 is TGTGCCAGCAGCGTGGGACTAGCGGGCCCGCAAGAGACCCAGTACTTC.

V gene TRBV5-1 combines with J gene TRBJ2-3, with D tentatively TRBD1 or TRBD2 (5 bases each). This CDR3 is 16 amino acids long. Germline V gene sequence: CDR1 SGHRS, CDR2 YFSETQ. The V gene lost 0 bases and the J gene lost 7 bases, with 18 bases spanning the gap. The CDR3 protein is CASSLGPGRNRNTQYF. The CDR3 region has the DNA TGCGCCAGCAGCTTGGGTCCGGGACGGAACCGAAATACGCAGTATTTT.

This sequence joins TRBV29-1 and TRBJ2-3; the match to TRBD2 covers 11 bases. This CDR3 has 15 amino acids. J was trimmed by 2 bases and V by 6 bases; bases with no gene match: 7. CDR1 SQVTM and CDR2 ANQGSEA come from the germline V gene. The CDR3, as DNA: TGCAGCGTGGGCCAGACTAGCGGGATCACAGATACGCAGTATTTT. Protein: CSVGQTSGITDTQYF.

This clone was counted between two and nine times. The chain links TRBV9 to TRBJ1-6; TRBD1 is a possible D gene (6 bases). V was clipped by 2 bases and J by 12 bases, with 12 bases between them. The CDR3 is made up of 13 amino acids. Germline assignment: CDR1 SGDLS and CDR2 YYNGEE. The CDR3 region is CASSVAGAGPLHF. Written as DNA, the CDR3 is TGTGCCAGCAGCGTGGCAGGGGCAGGACCCCTCCACTTT.

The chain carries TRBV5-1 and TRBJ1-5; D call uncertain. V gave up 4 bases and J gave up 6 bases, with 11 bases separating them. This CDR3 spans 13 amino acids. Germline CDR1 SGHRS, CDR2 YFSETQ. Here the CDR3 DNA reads TGCGCCAGCAGCGATTGGCCGGGTCAGCCCCAGCATTTT. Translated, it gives CASSDWPGQPQHF.

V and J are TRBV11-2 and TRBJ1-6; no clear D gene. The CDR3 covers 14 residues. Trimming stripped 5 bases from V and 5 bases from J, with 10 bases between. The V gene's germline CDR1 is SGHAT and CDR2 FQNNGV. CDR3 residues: CASSPFSDNSPLHF. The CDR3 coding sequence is TGTGCCAGCAGCCCATTCTCAGATAATTCACCCCTCCACTTT.

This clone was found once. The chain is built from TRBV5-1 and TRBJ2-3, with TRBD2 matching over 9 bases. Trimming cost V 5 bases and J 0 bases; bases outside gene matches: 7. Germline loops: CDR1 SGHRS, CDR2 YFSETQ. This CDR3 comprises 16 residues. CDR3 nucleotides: TGCGCCAGCAGACACCCTAGCGGGGAAAGCACAGATACGCAGTATTTT. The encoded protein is CASRHPSGESTDTQYF.

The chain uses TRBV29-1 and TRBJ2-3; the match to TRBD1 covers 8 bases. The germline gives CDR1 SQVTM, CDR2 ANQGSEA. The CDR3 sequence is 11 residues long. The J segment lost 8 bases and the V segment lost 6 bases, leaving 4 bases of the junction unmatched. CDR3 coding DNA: TGCAGCGTGGTAGGACAGGGTACGCAGTATTTT. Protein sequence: CSVVGQGTQYF.

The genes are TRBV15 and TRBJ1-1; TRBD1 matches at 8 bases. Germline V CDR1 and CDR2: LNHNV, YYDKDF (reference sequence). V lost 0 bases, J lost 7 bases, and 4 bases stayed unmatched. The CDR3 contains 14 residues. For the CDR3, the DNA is TGTGCCACCAGCAGAGACAGGGGGCGGATTGAAGCTTTCTTT. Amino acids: CATSRDRGRIEAFF.

The CDR3 sequence: CASSISGFYGYTF. The CDR3, as DNA: TGTGCCAGTAGTATCTCAGGATTCTATGGCTACACCTTC. The chain has TRBV19 and TRBJ1-2, with D hard to call. Germline CDR1 is LNHDA and CDR2 is SQIVND (reference sequence). This CDR3 region has 13 residues. Trimming stripped 3 bases from V and 4 bases from J, with 9 bases between.

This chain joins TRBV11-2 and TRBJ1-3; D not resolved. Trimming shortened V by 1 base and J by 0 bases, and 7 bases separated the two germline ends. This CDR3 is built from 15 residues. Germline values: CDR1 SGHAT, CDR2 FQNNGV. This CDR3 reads CASSLGLFSGNTIYF. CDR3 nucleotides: TGTGCCAGCAGCTTAGGACTGTTCTCTGGAAACACCATATATTTT.

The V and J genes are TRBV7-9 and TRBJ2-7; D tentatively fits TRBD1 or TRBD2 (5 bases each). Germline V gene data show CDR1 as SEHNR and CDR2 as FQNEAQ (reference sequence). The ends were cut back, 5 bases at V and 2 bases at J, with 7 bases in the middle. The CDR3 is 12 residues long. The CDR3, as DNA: TGTGCCAGCAGCCCGGGACCCTACGAGCAGTACTTC. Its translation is CASSPGPYEQYF.

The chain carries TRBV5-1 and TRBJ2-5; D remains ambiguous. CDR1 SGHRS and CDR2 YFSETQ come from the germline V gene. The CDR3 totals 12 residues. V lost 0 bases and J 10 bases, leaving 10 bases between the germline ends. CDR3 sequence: CASSLAGDIQYF. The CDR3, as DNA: TGCGCCAGCAGCTTGGCCGGAGACATCCAGTACTTC.

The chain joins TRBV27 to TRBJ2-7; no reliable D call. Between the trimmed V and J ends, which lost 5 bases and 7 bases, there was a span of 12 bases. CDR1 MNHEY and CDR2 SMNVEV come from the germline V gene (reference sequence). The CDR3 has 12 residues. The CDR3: CASSVNLREQYF. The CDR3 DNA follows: TGTGCCAGCAGTGTCAATCTACGGGAGCAGTACTTC.

The CDR3 reads CASSGTTDEKLFF. CDR3 nucleotide sequence: TGTGCCAGCAGCGGGACGACGGATGAAAAACTGTTTTTT. The V gene is TRBV5-4, the J gene TRBJ1-4, with D perhaps TRBD1 (5 bases). Germline V lookup: CDR1 SGHNT, CDR2 YYREEE (reference sequence). Trimming cost V 4 bases and J 6 bases, with 10 bases left between them. The CDR3 contains 13 residues.

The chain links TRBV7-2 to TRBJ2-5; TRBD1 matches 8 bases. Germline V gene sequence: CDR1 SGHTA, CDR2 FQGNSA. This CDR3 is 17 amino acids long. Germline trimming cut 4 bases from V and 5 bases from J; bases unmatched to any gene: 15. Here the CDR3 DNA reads TGTGCCAGCAGCTCCCTGGGACAGGATTCAGTGACGGAGACCCAGTACTTC. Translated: CASSSLGQDSVTETQYF. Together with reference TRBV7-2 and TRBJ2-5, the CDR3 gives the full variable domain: GAGVSQSPSNKVTEKGKDVELRCDPISGHTALYWYRQSLGQGLEFLIYFQGNSAPDKSGLPSDRFSAERTGGSVSTLTIQRTQQEDSAVYLCASSSLGQDSVTETQYFGPGTRLLVL.

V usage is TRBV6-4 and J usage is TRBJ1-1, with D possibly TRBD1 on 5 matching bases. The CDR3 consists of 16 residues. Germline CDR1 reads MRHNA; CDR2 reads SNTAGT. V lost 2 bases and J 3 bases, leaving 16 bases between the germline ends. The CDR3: CASSDHYRSIHTEAFF. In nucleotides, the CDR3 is TGTGCCAGCAGTGACCATTACAGGTCGATACACACTGAAGCTTTCTTT.

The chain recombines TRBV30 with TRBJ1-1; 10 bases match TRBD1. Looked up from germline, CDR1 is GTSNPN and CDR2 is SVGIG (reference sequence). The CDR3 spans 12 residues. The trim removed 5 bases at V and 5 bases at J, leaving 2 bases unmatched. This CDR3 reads CAWGTGVTEAFF. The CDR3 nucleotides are TGTGCCTGGGGGACAGGGGTAACTGAAGCTTTCTTT.

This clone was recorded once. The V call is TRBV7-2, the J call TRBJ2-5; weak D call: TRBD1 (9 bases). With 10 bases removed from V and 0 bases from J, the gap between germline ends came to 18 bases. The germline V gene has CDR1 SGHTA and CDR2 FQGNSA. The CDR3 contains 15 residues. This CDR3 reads CATTGGTGYQETQYF. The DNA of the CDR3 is TGTGCCACCACGGGAGGGACAGGGTACCAAGAGACCCAGTACTTC.

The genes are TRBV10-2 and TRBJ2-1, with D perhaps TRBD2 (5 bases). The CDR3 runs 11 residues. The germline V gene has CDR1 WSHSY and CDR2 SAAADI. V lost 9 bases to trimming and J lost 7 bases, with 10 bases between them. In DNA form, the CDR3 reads TGCGCCAGTGAGGGCCTTAATGAGCAGTTCTTC. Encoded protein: CASEGLNEQFF.

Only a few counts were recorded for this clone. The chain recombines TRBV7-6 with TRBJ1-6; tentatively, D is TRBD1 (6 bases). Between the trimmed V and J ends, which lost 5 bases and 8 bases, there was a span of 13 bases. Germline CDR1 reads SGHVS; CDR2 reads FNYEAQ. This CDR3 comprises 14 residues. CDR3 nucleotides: TGTGCCAGCAGCCTCCCCTACAGGGATTCACCCCTCCACTTT. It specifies CASSLPYRDSPLHF. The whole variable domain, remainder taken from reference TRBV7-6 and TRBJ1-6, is GAGVSQSPRYKVTKRGQDVALRCDPISGHVSLYWYRQALGQGPEFLTYFNYEAQQDKSGLPNDRFSAERPEGSISTLTIQRTEQRDSAMYRCASSLPYRDSPLHFGNGTRLTVT.

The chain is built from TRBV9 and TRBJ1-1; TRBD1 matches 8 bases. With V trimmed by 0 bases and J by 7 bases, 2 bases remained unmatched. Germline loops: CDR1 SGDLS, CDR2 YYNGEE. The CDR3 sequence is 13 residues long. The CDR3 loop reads CASSVATGGEAFF. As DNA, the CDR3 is TGTGCCAGCAGCGTAGCAACAGGGGGTGAAGCTTTCTTT.

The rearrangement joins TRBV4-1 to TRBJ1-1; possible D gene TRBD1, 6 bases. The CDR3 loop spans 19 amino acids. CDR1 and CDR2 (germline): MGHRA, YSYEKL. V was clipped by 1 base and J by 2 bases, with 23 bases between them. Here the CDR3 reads CASSQVISMAGDGNTEAFF. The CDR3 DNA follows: TGCGCCAGCAGCCAAGTAATTTCTATGGCAGGGGATGGAAACACTGAAGCTTTCTTT.

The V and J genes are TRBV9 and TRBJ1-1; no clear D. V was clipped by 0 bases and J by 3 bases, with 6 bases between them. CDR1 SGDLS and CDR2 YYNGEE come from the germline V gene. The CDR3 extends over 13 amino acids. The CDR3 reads CASSVGRDTEAFF. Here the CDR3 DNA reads TGTGCCAGCAGCGTAGGGAGGGACACTGAAGCTTTCTTT.

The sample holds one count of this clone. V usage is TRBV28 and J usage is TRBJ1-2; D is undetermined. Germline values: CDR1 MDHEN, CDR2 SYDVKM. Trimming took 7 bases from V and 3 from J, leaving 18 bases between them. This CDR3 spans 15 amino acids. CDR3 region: CASKWAAYRDYGYTF. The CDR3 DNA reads TGTGCCAGCAAGTGGGCAGCATATCGGGACTATGGCTACACCTTC.

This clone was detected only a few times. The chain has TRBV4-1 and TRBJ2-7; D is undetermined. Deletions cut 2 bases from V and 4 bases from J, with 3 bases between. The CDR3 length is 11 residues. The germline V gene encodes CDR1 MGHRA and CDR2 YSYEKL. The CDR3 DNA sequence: TGCGCCAGCAGCCAACAGTACGAGCAGTACTTC. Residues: CASSQQYEQYF.